The text below deals with one T cell receptor beta chain. The CDR3 is 13 residues long. In germline, CDR1 is SGHNT, CDR2 YENEEA. The V gene lost 0 bases and the J gene lost 1 base, with 3 bases spanning the gap. The data belong to a study of blood T cell repertoires in COVID-19. Study in general: Whether acute or convalescent, the COVID-19 samples came from the United States, Italy and Spain. Sample material is recorded as cDNA or gDNA derived from T cells, B-cell-depleted T cells, or PBMCs.

Per the authors' pipeline: Amplification of reference gene primers was used by the study to estimate nucleated cell counts. Libraries were prepared by immunoSEQ multiplex PCR; TCRdb keeps only in-frame clonotypes and omits some of them. V and J calls plus clone size are reproduced from that table; the DNA served to infer D and trimming. Of 150,000 to 200,000 clones in the sample, approximately 92% were seen once. The clonotype originates from a man aged 50-60 years with acute or convalescent COVID-19. This chain uses TRBV11-3 with TRBJ1-1; D remains unclear. Sequences were obtained from peripheral blood. The CDR3 region is CASSLEQNTEAFF. The CDR3 DNA sequence: TGTGCCAGCAGCTTAGAACAGAACACTGAAGCTTTCTTT.